This T cell receptor (beta chain) emerged from a study of blood T cell repertoires in COVID-19. Germline V gene lookup returns CDR1 LGHDT and CDR2 YNNKEL (reference sequence). The CDR3 length is 12 residues. Losses at the gene ends were 4 bases for V and 8 bases for J; bases not matched to a gene: 3. In the authors' methods: Quantification of nucleated cells was approximated via reference gene primer amplification. Measured with immunoSEQ multiplex PCR; TCRdb has only the in-frame clones, and not every one. That table gives V, J and clone size, and the DNA gave D and trimming. In the table there are about 91,000 clones, around 88% of which are singletons.

The clonotype comes from a woman between 65 and 79 years old with acute or convalescent COVID-19. Sequencing was performed on peripheral blood. J is TRBJ1-1 and V is TRBV3-1 (or the pseudogene TRBV3-2); 8 bases align to TRBD1. CDR3 sequence (DNA): TGTGCCAGCAGCCTCGACAGGGGCGAAGCTTTCTTT. Translation gives CASSLDRGEAFF.